One sample yielded the 17 T cell receptor beta chains listed below, sequenced in a study of blood T cell repertoires in COVID-19. Profiling relied on immunoSEQ multiplex PCR, and the TCRdb table lists in-frame clones only, not all of them. In the table there are a few hundred thousand clones, approximately 85% of which are singletons. Source material: PBMCs or T cells enriched from blood (not recorded which). All receptors come from a woman in her thirties who had recovered from COVID-19.

This chain links TRBV28 with TRBJ2-1, with a possible D match to TRBD1 (6 bases). Germline assignment: CDR1 MDHEN and CDR2 SYDVKM. The CDR3 has 15 amino acids. V lost 4 bases and J 4 bases, leaving 14 bases between the germline ends. CDR3 sequence: CASSSPDRFYNEQFF. The DNA for the CDR3 is TGTGCCAGCAGTTCTCCGGACAGATTTTACAATGAGCAGTTCTTC.

This clone has only a few counts. The V and J genes are TRBV3-1 (or the pseudogene TRBV3-2) and TRBJ2-3; TRBD2 aligns across 10 bases. This CDR3 comprises 15 residues. V gave up 4 bases and J gave up 2 bases; unmatched junction bases: 3. CDR1 is LGHDT and CDR2 is YNNKEL in the germline V gene (reference sequence). Here the CDR3 DNA reads TGTGCCAGCAGCCCTAGCGGGGGCCCCACAGATACGCAGTATTTT. It yields the protein CASSPSGGPTDTQYF.

This chain connects TRBV5-6 to TRBJ1-2; D remains ambiguous. Germline V gene data show CDR1 as SGHDT and CDR2 as YYEEEE. There are 14 residues in the CDR3. Trimming took 4 bases from V and 2 from J, leaving 12 bases between them. The CDR3 region is CASSLSGFNYGYTF. CDR3 DNA: TGTGCCAGCAGCCTGAGTGGTTTCAACTATGGCTACACCTTC.

This clone was recorded only once. This chain joins TRBV29-1 and TRBJ2-7; 16 bases are shared with TRBD2. Germline V lookup: CDR1 SQVTM, CDR2 ANQGSEA. The CDR3 loop spans 21 amino acids. The trim removed 6 bases at V and 0 bases at J, leaving 20 bases unmatched. The DNA for the CDR3 is TGCAGCGTAGTTCCCCCCCCACCCGGGACTAGCGGGAGGGGAAGCTCCTACGAGCAGTACTTC. Translating gives CSVVPPPPGTSGRGSSYEQYF.

This clone was observed a few times. This chain connects TRBV19 to TRBJ2-2; a weak D match, TRBD2 (6 bases). Germline CDR1 and CDR2: LNHDA and SQIVND (reference sequence). Trimming left V 5 bases short and J 4 bases short, with 26 bases between. CDR3 size: 19 residues. The CDR3 is CASSFGGRFRPLGTGELFF. The DNA for the CDR3 is TGTGCCAGTAGTTTCGGGGGAAGGTTTCGCCCGCTGGGCACCGGGGAGCTGTTTTTT.

V and J are TRBV27 and TRBJ1-4; TRBD1 aligns across 7 bases. The CDR3 totals 16 residues. Trimming cost V 6 bases and J 2 bases; bases outside gene matches: 9. The V gene's germline CDR1 is MNHEY and CDR2 SMNVEV (reference sequence). CDR3 nucleotides: TGTGCCAGCAGCAGCTGGACAGGTTTTACTAATGAAAAACTGTTTTTT. Protein: CASSSWTGFTNEKLFF.

The chain links TRBV29-1 to TRBJ2-1; D gene ambiguous. The CDR3 length is 9 residues. CDR1 is SQVTM and CDR2 is ANQGSEA in the germline V gene. V was shortened by 7 bases and J by 7 bases, with 5 bases between the two germline ends. The CDR3 is CSDGNEQFF. In DNA form, the CDR3 reads TGCAGCGACGGGAATGAGCAGTTCTTC.

V usage is TRBV19 and J usage is TRBJ1-5, with 7 bases lining up with TRBD1. This CDR3 region has 14 residues. V shed 4 bases and J 2 bases; nucleotides not matched to a gene: 2. CDR1 is LNHDA, CDR2 SQIVND, per germline (reference sequence). The CDR3 DNA reads as TGTGCCAGTAGTACCGACAGGGGCAATCAGCCCCAGCATTTT. It translates to CASSTDRGNQPQHF.

This rearrangement joins TRBV3-1 (or the pseudogene TRBV3-2) to TRBJ1-4; a weak D match, TRBD1 (6 bases). The CDR3 runs to 14 residues. V dropped 4 bases and J dropped 8 bases, with 14 bases sitting between them. The germline CDR1 and CDR2 sequences are LGHDT and YNNKEL (reference sequence). The DNA of the CDR3 is TGTGCCAGCAGCCGCGGACAGTTAGGGGAAAAACTGTTTTTT. This codes for CASSRGQLGEKLFF.

The V gene is TRBV5-5, the J gene TRBJ1-3, with TRBD1 matching 11 bases. Per germline, CDR1 SGHKS and CDR2 YYEKEE (reference sequence). The CDR3 runs to 15 residues. The ends lost 3 bases at V and 2 bases at J; junction bases unmatched: 1. This chain's CDR3 is CASSSGQGAGNTIYF. The CDR3 DNA reads as TGTGCCAGCAGCTCGGGACAGGGGGCTGGAAACACCATATATTTT.

This chain links TRBV4-1 with TRBJ2-3; TRBD2 agrees at 12 bases. This CDR3 is built from 17 residues. V trimming: 0 bases; J trimming: 5 bases; junction bases outside the gene matches: 6. CDR1 MGHRA and CDR2 YSYEKL come from the germline V gene. In DNA form, the CDR3 reads TGCGCCAGCAGCCAAGAGCTAGCGGGAGGGCCCATAGATACGCAGTATTTT. It translates to CASSQELAGGPIDTQYF.

This chain uses TRBV30 with TRBJ2-2, with 7 positions matching TRBD1. Trimming took 2 bases from V and 10 from J; bases not matched to a gene: 13. The CDR3 covers 15 residues. CDR1 GTSNPN and CDR2 SVGIG come from the germline V gene (reference sequence). CDR3 coding DNA: TGTGCCTGGAGTAAAGGGAGACAGGGCGCCTTGGAGCTGTTTTTT. Translated: CAWSKGRQGALELFF.

This clone was seen many times. This sequence joins TRBV9 and TRBJ2-1; D may be TRBD1 (5 bases). The V and J ends lost 0 bases and 8 bases respectively, with 12 bases between them. Germline V gene sequence: CDR1 SGDLS, CDR2 YYNGEE. This CDR3 comprises 14 residues. The CDR3 sequence: CASSVGPQGDEQFF. As DNA, the CDR3 is TGTGCCAGCAGCGTAGGCCCACAAGGGGATGAGCAGTTCTTC. Complete variable domain (other parts from reference TRBV9 and TRBJ2-1): DSGVTQTPKHLITATGQRVTLRCSPRSGDLSVYWYQQSLDQGLQFLIQYYNGEERAKGNILERFSAQQFPDLHSELNLSSLELGDSALYFCASSVGPQGDEQFFGPGTRLTVL.

The chain recombines TRBV7-2 with TRBJ2-5; possibly TRBD2 for D (6 bases). The CDR3 loop spans 16 amino acids. Looked up from germline, CDR1 is SGHTA and CDR2 is FQGNSA. Trimming left V 1 base short and J 2 bases short, with 14 bases between. Written as DNA, the CDR3 is TGTGCCAGCAGCTTAGGGTTTTTGGCGGGACAAGAGACCCAGTACTTC. Its protein is CASSLGFLAGQETQYF.

The chain couples TRBV27 to TRBJ1-5; TRBD1 matches at 8 bases. There are 17 residues in the CDR3. V lost 5 bases, J lost 8 bases, and 17 bases stayed unmatched. Looked up from germline, CDR1 is MNHEY and CDR2 is SMNVEV (reference sequence). The CDR3 nucleotides are TGTGCCAGCAGTCCTTATAGGGACAGGTATCAATCAAAGCCCCAGCATTTT. It translates to CASSPYRDRYQSKPQHF.

This sequence joins TRBV7-9 and TRBJ1-1; D gene unclear. The CDR3 sequence is 16 residues long. Germline assignment: CDR1 SEHNR and CDR2 FQNEAQ (reference sequence). Trimming removed 0 bases from V and 0 bases from J, with 11 bases in between. CDR3 region: CASSLALAGVNTEAFF. CDR3 DNA sequence: TGTGCCAGCAGCTTAGCGTTGGCCGGGGTGAACACTGAAGCTTTCTTT.

This clone was counted a single time. The V and J genes are TRBV5-6 and TRBJ1-5; TRBD1 agrees at 8 bases. This CDR3 spans 15 amino acids. CDR1 is SGHDT and CDR2 is YYEEEE in the germline V gene. V was clipped by 2 bases and J by 11 bases; unmatched bases: 12. The DNA of the CDR3 is TGTGCCAGCAGCTTCGGGACAGGCGCCTTTAGGGCCCAGCATTTT. Translated: CASSFGTGAFRAQHF.